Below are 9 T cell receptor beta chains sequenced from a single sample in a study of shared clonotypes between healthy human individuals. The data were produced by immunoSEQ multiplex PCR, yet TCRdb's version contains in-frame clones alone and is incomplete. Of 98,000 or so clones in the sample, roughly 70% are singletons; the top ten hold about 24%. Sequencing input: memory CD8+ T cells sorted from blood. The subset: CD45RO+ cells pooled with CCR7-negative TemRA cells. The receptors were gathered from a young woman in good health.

CDR3 amino acids: CAWSTRQGKVEQYF. The CDR3 DNA follows: TGTGCCTGGAGTACGCGACAGGGGAAAGTCGAGCAGTACTTC. V and J are TRBV30 and TRBJ2-7; TRBD1 aligns across 8 bases. The V gene's germline CDR1 is GTSNPN and CDR2 SVGIG (reference sequence). This CDR3 contains 14 residues. Trimming removed 2 bases from V and 6 bases from J; junction bases left unmatched: 9.

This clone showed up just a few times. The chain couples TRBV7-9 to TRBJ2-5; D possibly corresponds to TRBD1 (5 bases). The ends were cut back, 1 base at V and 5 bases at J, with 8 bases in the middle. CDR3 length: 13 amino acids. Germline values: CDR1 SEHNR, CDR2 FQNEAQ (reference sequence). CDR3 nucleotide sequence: TGTGCCAGCAGCTTAGAGGGGTGGGAGACCCAGTACTTC. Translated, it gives CASSLEGWETQYF.

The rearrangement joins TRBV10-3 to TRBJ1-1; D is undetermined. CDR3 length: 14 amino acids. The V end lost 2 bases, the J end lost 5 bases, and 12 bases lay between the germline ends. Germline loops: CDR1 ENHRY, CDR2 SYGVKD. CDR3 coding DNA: TGTGCCATCAGTGAGGGACGACCGGGAACTGAAGCTTTCTTT. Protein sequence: CAISEGRPGTEAFF.

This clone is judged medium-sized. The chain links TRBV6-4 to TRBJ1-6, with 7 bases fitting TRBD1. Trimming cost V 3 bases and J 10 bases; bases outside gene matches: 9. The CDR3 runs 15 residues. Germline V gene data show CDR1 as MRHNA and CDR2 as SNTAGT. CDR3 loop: CASSEEGGGISPLHF. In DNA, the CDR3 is TGTGCCAGCAGTGAAGAGGGAGGGGGCATCTCACCCCTCCACTTT.

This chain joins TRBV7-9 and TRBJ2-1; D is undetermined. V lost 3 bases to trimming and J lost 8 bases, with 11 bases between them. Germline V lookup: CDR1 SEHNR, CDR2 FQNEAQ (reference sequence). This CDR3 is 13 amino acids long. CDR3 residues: CASSLPHRDEQFF. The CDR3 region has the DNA TGTGCCAGCAGCTTGCCCCACCGCGATGAGCAGTTCTTC.

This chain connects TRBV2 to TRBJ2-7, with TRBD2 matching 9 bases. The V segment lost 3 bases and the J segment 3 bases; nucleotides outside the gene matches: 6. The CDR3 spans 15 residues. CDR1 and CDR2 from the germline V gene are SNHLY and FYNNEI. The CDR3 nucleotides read TGTGCCAGCAGTGAGAAACTAGCGGGTCTCTACGAGCAGTACTTC. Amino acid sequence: CASSEKLAGLYEQYF.

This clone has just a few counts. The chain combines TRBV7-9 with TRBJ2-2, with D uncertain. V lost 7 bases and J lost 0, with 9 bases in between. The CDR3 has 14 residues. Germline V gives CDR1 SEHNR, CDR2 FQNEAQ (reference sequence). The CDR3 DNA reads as TGTGCCAGCATAGTTGATTCGAACACCGGGGAGCTGTTTTTT. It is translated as CASIVDSNTGELFF.

The CDR3 spells CASRTGENTIYF. In DNA form, the CDR3 reads TGTGCCAGCCGGACAGGTGAAAACACCATATATTTT. The chain joins TRBV19 to TRBJ1-3, with 7 bases identical to TRBD1. The junction had 5 bases not matched to a gene; V was cut back by 9 bases and J by 6 bases. CDR3 length: 12 amino acids. CDR1 is LNHDA, CDR2 SQIVND, per germline (reference sequence).

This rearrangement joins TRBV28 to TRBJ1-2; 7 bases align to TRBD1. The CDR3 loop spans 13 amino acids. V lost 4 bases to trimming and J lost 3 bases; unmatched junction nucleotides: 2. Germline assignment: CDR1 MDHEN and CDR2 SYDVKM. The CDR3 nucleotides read TGTGCCAGCAGTTCGGGACAGTACTATGGCTACACCTTC. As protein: CASSSGQYYGYTF.